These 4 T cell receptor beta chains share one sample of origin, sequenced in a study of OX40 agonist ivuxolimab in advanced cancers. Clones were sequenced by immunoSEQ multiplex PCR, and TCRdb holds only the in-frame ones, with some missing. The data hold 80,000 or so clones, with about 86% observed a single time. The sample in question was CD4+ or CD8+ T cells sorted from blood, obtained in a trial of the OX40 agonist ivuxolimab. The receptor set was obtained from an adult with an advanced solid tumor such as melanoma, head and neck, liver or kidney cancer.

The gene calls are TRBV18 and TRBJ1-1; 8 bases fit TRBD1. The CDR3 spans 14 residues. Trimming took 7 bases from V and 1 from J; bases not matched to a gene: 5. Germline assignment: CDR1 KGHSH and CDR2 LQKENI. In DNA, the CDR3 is TGTGCCAGCTTTAACAGGGGGGGGAACACTGAAGCTTTCTTT. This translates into CASFNRGGNTEAFF.

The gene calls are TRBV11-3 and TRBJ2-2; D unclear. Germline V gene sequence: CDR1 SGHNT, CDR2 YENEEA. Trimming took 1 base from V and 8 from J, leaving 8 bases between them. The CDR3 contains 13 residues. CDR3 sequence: CASSLAGRGELFF. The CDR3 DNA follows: TGTGCCAGCAGCTTAGCGGGTCGAGGGGAGCTGTTTTTT.

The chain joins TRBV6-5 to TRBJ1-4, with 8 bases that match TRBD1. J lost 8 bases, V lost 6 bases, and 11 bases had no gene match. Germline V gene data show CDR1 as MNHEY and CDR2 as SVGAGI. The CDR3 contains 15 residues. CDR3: CASRETGGRGEKLFF. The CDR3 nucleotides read TGTGCCAGCAGGGAAACAGGGGGGAGAGGAGAAAAACTGTTTTTT.

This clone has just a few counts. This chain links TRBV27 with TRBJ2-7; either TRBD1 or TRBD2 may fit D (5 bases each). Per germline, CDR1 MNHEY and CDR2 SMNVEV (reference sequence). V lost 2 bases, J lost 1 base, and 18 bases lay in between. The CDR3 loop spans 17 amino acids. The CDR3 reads CASSLGGKGSRSYEQYF. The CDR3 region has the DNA TGTGCCAGCAGTTTAGGGGGAAAAGGCTCGAGGTCCTACGAGCAGTACTTC.